The 2 T cell receptor beta chains presented below share a single source sample, sequenced in a study of T cells of healthy individuals. TCRdb recomputed calls from the 5' RACE reads with MiXCR, one row per CDR3 protein. The table shows about 41,000 distinct CDR3 sequences, with about 4.5% occurring only once. The receptors come from a human donor in good health.

This clonotype was detected ten times or more. The chain combines TRBV10-3 with TRBJ2-1, with a weak D call TRBD2 (6 bases). Trimming stripped 2 bases from V and 10 bases from J, with 12 bases between. The CDR3 is made up of 13 amino acids. Per the germline V gene, CDR1 is ENHRY and CDR2 is SYGVKD. The CDR3 reads CAISEGLANEQFF. In DNA form, the CDR3 reads TGTGCCATCAGTGAGGGCCTAGCGAACGAGCAGTTCTTC.

The chain couples TRBV29-1 to TRBJ1-4; unclear D gene. Germline CDR1 and CDR2: SQVTM and ANQGSEA. The CDR3 loop spans 11 amino acids. Deletions cut 1 base from V and 11 bases from J, with 8 bases between. The chain's CDR3 is CSVEAGRKLFF. In DNA form, the CDR3 reads TGCAGCGTTGAAGCCGGGCGCAAACTGTTTTTT.